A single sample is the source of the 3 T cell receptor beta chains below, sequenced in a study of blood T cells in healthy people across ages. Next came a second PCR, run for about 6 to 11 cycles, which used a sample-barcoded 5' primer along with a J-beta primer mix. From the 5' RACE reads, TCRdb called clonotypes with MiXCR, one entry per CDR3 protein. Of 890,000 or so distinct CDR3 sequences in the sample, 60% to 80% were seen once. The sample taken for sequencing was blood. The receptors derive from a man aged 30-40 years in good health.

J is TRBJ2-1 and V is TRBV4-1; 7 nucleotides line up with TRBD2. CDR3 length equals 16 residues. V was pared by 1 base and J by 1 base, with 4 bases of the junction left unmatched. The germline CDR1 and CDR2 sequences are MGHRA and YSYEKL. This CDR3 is CASSQAPAGSYNEQFF. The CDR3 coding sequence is TGCGCCAGCAGCCAAGCTCCAGCGGGGTCCTACAATGAGCAGTTCTTC.

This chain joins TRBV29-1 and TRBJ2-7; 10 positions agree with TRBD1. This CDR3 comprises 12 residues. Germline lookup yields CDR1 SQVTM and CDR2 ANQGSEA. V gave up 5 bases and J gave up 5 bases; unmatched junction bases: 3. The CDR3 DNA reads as TGCAGCGTTCGACAGGGGGCCCACGAGCAGTACTTC. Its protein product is CSVRQGAHEQYF.

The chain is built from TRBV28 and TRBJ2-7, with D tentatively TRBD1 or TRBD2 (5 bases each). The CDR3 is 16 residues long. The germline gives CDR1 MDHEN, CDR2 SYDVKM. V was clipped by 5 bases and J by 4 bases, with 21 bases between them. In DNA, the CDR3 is TGTGCCAGCAGTGGGGCCGACGCTTTCGGGGTGTACGAGCAGTACTTC. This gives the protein CASSGADAFGVYEQYF.